This T cell receptor (beta chain) was observed in a study of Ad26.COV2.S vaccination and SARS-CoV-2 variants. Whole-study results and caveats: It was found that vaccine and placebo recipients had similar non-spike TCR breadth. Total responses of T cells may have been underestimated by the analyses of TCR breadth and depth.

Treatment defined: around 19 received Ad26.COV2.S at low or high dose, single or two shots; several received placebo; per-sample allocation not given. After the first vaccine or placebo injection, samples were drawn on day 63. Remarks on this clone: The antigen remains unidentified.

This CDR3 region has 15 residues. CDR1 is MNHEY, CDR2 SMNVEV, per germline (reference sequence). V shed 3 bases and J shed 1 base, with 11 bases lying between them. Libraries were prepared by immunoSEQ multiplex PCR; TCRdb keeps only in-frame clonotypes and omits some of them. The sample records about 350,000 clones, about 86% being singletons. This sample comprised peripheral blood, obtained in a trial of Ad26.COV2.S vaccine versus placebo. The clonotype was recovered from a person between 18 and 59 years old who received the Ad26.COV2.S COVID-19 vaccine or a placebo. The rearrangement links TRBV27 to TRBJ2-3; no reliable D call. CDR3 region: CASSLAVSGTDTQYF. Written as DNA, the CDR3 is TGTGCCAGCAGTTTGGCTGTGAGCGGCACAGATACGCAGTATTTT.